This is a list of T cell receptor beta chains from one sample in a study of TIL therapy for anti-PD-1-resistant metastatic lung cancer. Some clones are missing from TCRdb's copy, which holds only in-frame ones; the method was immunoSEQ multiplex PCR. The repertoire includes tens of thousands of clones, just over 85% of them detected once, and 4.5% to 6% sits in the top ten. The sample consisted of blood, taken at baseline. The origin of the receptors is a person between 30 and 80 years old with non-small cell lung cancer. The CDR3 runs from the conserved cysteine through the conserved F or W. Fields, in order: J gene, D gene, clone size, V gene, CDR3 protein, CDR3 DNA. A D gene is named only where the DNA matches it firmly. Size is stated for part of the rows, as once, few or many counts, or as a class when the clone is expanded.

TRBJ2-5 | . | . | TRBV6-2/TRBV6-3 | CASSAMENQETQYF | TGTGCCAGCAGTGCTATGGAGAACCAAGAGACCCAGTACTTC
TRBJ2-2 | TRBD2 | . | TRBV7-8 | CASSLTSGGTGELFF | TGTGCCAGCAGCTTGACTAGCGGGGGGACCGGGGAGCTGTTTTTT
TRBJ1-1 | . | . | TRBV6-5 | CASRYRARTEAFF | TGTGCCAGCAGGTACAGGGCGCGGACTGAAGCTTTCTTT
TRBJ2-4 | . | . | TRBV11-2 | CASSSFTGDKNIQYF | TGTGCCAGCAGCTCCTTCACCGGGGACAAAAACATTCAGTACTTC
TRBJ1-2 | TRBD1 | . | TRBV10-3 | CAISEGGQALNYGYTF | TGTGCCATCTCGGAGGGGGGACAGGCGTTAAACTATGGCTACACCTTC
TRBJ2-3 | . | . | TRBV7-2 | CASGSRNTDTQYF | TGTGCCAGCGGGAGCAGAAACACAGATACGCAGTATTTT
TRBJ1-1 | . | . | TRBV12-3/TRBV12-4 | CASSFGEITEAFF | TGTGCCAGCAGTTTCGGCGAGATCACTGAAGCTTTCTTT
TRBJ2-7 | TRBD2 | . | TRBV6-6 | CASRSSGTQAEQYF | TGTGCCAGCAGGTCTAGCGGGACGCAAGCCGAGCAGTACTTC
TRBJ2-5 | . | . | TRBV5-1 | CASTLGGSETQYF | TGCGCCAGCACCCTGGGAGGATCAGAGACCCAGTACTTC
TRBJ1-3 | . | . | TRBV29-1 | CSAQRESGSSGNTIYF | TGCAGCGCTCAGAGAGAATCAGGGAGTTCTGGAAACACCATATATTTT
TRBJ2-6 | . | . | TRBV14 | CASSSDSGANVLTF | TGTGCCAGCAGCTCTGATAGTGGGGCCAACGTCCTGACTTTC
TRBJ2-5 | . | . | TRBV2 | CASSEVPRGTQYF | TGTGCCAGCAGTGAGGTTCCCCGGGGGACCCAGTACTTC
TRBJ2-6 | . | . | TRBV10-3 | CAAGHSSGANVLTF | TGTGCCGCGGGTCACAGCTCTGGGGCCAACGTCCTGACTTTC
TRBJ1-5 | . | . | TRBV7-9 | CASSLWRGRDGNQPQHF | TGTGCCAGCAGCTTATGGCGGGGGAGGGATGGCAATCAGCCCCAGCATTTT
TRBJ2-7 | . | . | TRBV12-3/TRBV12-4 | CASSSFYEQYF | TGTGCCAGCAGTTCCTTTTACGAGCAGTACTTC
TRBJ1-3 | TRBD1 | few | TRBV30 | CAWHRGTSGNTIYF | TGTGCCTGGCACAGGGGGACCTCTGGAAACACCATATATTTT
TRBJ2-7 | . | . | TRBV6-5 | CASPGRAGQYF | TGTGCCAGTCCGGGCCGTGCAGGGCAGTACTTC
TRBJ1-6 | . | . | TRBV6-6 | CASGRGNNSPLHF | TGTGCCAGCGGCAGGGGCAATAATTCACCCCTCCACTTT
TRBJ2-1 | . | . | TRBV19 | CASSMAFGFLGPFYNEQFF | TGTGCCAGTAGTATGGCCTTTGGTTTCTTGGGCCCTTTTTACAATGAGCAGTTCTTC
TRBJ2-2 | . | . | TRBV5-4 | CASSFRGELFF | TGTGCCAGCAGCTTTCGGGGGGAGCTGTTTTTT
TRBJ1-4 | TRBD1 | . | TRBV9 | CASSPRQGPEKLFF | TGTGCCAGCAGCCCCCGACAGGGGCCTGAAAAACTGTTTTTT
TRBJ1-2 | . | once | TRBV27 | CASSLGLTGPLFYGYTF | TGTGCCAGCAGTTTAGGCCTGACAGGCCCCCTATTCTATGGCTACACCTTC
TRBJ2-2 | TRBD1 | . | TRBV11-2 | CASSSRDRGRNGELFF | TGTGCCAGCAGCTCTCGGGACAGGGGGCGGAACGGGGAGCTGTTTTTT
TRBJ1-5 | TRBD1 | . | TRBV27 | CASSSLGQGAMNQPQHF | TGTGCCAGCAGTTCCCTCGGTCAGGGGGCAATGAATCAGCCCCAGCATTTT
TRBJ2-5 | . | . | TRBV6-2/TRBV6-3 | CASSYTANGMQETQYF | TGTGCCAGCAGTTATACCGCCAACGGGATGCAGGAGACCCAGTACTTC
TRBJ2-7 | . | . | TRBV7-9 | CASSDRTSYEQYF | TGTGCCAGCAGCGACAGGACATCCTACGAGCAGTACTTC
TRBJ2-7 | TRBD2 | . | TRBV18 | CASSPTSGTNEQYF | TGTGCCAGCTCACCTACTAGCGGGACCAACGAGCAGTACTTC
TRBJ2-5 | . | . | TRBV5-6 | CASSLVNRETQYF | TGTGCCAGCAGCTTGGTCAATCGAGAGACCCAGTACTTC
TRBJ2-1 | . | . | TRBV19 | CASSTAGPSVF | TGTGCCAGTAGTACCGCTGGCCCTTCCGTCTTC
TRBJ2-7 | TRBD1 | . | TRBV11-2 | CASSLQRTGTVEVQYF | TGTGCCAGCAGCCTCCAACGGACAGGGACTGTGGAGGTGCAGTACTTC
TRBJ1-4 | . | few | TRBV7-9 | CASSGGGLSNEKLFF | TGTGCCAGCAGCGGAGGGGGACTTTCTAATGAAAAACTGTTTTTT
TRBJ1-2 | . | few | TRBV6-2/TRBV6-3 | CASSFMSHFGDGYTF | TGTGCCAGCAGTTTCATGTCCCACTTCGGCGATGGCTACACCTTC
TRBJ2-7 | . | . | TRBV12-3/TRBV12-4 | CASSRRQAQYF | TGTGCCAGCAGTCGCAGACAGGCCCAGTACTTC
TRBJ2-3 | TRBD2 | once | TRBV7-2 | CASSSSGGGGPDTQYF | TGTGCCAGCAGCTCGTCGGGAGGGGGAGGGCCAGATACGCAGTATTTT
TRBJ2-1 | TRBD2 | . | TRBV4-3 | CASSQGLAGDNEQFF | TGCGCCAGCAGCCAAGGACTAGCGGGAGACAATGAGCAGTTCTTC
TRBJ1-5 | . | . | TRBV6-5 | CASSYTASNQPQHF | TGTGCCAGCAGTTACACCGCGAGCAATCAGCCCCAGCATTTT
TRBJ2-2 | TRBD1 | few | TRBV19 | CASSRRQGDTGELFF | TGTGCCAGTAGTAGGAGACAGGGGGACACCGGGGAGCTGTTTTTT
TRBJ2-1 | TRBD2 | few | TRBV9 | CASSVAPSGGWNEQFF | TGTGCCAGCAGCGTAGCTCCTAGCGGGGGGTGGAATGAGCAGTTCTTC
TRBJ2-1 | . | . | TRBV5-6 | CASSWGESRHEQFF | TGTGCCAGCAGCTGGGGGGAATCCAGGCATGAGCAGTTCTTC
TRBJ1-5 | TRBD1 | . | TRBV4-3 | CASSQTQGTRNQPQHF | TGCGCCAGCAGCCAGACACAGGGGACCCGCAATCAGCCCCAGCATTTT
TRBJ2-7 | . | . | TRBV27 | CASGATSSYEQYF | TGTGCCAGCGGGGCTACATCCTCCTACGAGCAGTACTTC
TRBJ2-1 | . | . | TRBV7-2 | CASSPRLERTYNEQFF | TGTGCCAGCAGCCCCCGACTCGAGCGGACCTACAATGAGCAGTTCTTC
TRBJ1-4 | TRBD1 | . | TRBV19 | CASRTGVGTNEKLFF | TGTGCCAGTAGGACAGGGGTTGGAACTAATGAAAAACTGTTTTTT